These 4 T cell receptor beta chains originate from one sample sequenced in a study of T-cell reconstitution after alpha-beta-depleted transplantation in children. The TCRbeta library was prepared with unique molecular identifiers. TCRdb itself ran the PCR reads through MiXCR, one entry per CDR3 protein. The sample contains approximately 150,000 distinct CDR3 sequences, 8% to 10% of which appear only once. The sample was PBMCs, mostly from graft donor cells, taken 180 days after TCRalphabeta/CD19-depleted stem cell transplant. The receptors derive from a female patient under 10 years old who had a stem cell transplant for congenital amegakaryocytic thrombocytopenia, so the T cells may come from the graft donor.

This clonotype was observed at least ten times. The J gene is TRBJ2-3, the V gene TRBV7-2; D might be TRBD2 (6 bases). Germline values: CDR1 SGHTA, CDR2 FQGNSA. Trimming took off 7 bases at V and 6 bases at J, with 20 bases between the two ends. This CDR3 spans 15 amino acids. This CDR3 reads CASTFFYGSTDTQYF. For the CDR3, the DNA is TGTGCCAGCACCTTTTTCTACGGGAGTACCGATACGCAGTATTTT.

This clonotype has a count of ten or more. V and J are TRBV10-3 and TRBJ1-2; D is ambiguous. V was shortened by 10 bases and J by 5 bases, with 11 bases between the two germline ends. This CDR3 has 11 amino acids. The V gene's germline CDR1 is ENHRY and CDR2 SYGVKD. CDR3 amino acids: CATAREYGYTF. The CDR3 bases are TGTGCCACAGCACGAGAGTATGGCTACACCTTC.

A remark on this clonotype: One junction end does not reproduce the germline sequence, and a read error may be involved. This rearrangement joins TRBV20-1 to TRBJ2-7; 7 bases map to TRBD2. This CDR3 has 12 amino acids. CDR1 is DFQATT, CDR2 SNEGSKA, per germline (reference sequence). CDR3 protein: CSARSSGHANSF. The CDR3 nucleotides read TGCAGTGCTAGGTCTAGCGGACATGCGAACTCTTTC.

This clonotype showed up many times. The chain is built from TRBV20-1 and TRBJ2-2; TRBD2 matches 8 bases. CDR1 and CDR2 (germline): DFQATT, SNEGSKA (reference sequence). The CDR3 runs to 16 residues. J lost 4 bases, V lost 2 bases, and 9 bases had no gene match. CDR3 sequence (DNA): TGCAGTGCTAGATCGGGACTAGGATATTTCACCGGGGAGCTGTTTTTT. Translated: CSARSGLGYFTGELFF.